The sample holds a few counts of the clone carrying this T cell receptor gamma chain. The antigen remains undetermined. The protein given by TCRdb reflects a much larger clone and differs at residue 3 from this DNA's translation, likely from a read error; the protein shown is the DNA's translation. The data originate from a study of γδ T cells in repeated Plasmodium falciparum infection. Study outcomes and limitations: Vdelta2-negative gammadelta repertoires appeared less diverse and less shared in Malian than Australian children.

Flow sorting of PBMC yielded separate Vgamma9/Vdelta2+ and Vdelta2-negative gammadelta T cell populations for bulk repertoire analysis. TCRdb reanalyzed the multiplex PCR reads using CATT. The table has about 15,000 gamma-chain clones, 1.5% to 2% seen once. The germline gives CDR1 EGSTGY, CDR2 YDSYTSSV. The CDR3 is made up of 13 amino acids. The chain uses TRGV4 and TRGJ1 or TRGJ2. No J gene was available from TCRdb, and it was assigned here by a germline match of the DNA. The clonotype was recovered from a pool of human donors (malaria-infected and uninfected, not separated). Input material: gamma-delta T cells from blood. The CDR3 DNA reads TGTGCCATCTGGGATGGGCCTTCGTGGCCGAAACTCTTT. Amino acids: CAIWDGPSWPKLF.